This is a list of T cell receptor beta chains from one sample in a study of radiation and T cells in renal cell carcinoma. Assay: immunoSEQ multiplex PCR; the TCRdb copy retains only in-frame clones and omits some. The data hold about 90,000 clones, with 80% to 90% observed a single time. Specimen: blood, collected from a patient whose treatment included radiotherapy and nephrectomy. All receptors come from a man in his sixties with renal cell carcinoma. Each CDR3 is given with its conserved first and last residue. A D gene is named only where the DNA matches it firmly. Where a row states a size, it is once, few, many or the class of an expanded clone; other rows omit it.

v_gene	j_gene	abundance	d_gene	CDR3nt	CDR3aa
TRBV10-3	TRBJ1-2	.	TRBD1	TGTGCCATCAGTGAGTCCACCGCCGGGACAGGGGTAGGCTACACCTTC	CAISESTAGTGVGYTF
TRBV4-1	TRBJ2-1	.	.	TGCGCCAGCAGCCAAGCCAGGGTTATCAGGAATGAGCAGTTCTTC	CASSQARVIRNEQFF
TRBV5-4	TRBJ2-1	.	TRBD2	TGTGCCAGCAGCTTGGCCGGGAGGGATGAGCAGTTCTTC	CASSLAGRDEQFF
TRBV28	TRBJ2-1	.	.	TGTGCCAGCAGTTTAGTAAGGTATGAGCAGTTCTTC	CASSLVRYEQFF
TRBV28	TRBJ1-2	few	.	TGTGCCAGCAATTCCGCAGGTCGTGATGGCTACACCTTC	CASNSAGRDGYTF
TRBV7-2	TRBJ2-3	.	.	TGTGCCAGCAGCCAAAGTATAGGTTACACAGATACGCAGTATTTT	CASSQSIGYTDTQYF
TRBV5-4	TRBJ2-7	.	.	TGTGCCAGCAGCTTGCAATCAGGGGTCAGCCCGTTGGTCGAGCAGTACTTC	CASSLQSGVSPLVEQYF
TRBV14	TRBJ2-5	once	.	TGTGCCAGCAGCCCTAGATTGGGTTACAGGAGCCAAGAGACCCAGTACTTC	CASSPRLGYRSQETQYF
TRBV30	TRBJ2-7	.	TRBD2	TGTGCCTGGAGTTGGTCTAGCGGGAACGAGCAGTACTTC	CAWSWSSGNEQYF
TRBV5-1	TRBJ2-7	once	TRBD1	TGCGCCAGCAGCTCGGGACAGGGTACGGCAATTGCGAGCTCCTACGAGCAGTACTTC	CASSSGQGTAIASSYEQYF
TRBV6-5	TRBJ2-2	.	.	TGTGCCAGCAGTTACTCGAACAGGGCCGGGGAGCTGTTTTTT	CASSYSNRAGELFF
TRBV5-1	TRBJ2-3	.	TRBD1	TGCGCCAGCAGCCCCGGGACAGGGGGCGCAGATACGCAGTATTTT	CASSPGTGGADTQYF
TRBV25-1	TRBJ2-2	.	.	TGTGCCAGCAGTGACAGGGTGAACACCGGGGAGCTGTTTTTT	CASSDRVNTGELFF
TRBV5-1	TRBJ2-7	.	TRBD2	TGCGCCAGCAGCAGGGTACCGGGGGGACTGGTCTCCTACGAGCAGTACTTC	CASSRVPGGLVSYEQYF
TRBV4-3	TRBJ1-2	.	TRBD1	TGCGCCAGCAGCCGACAGGGAGGGTATGGCTACACCTTC	CASSRQGGYGYTF
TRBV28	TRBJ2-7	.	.	TGTGCCAGCAGGGGCTTCGTCCACTACGAGCAGTACTTC	CASRGFVHYEQYF
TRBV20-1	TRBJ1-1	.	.	TGCAGTGCTAGCGGAGGACCACCTTGG	CSASGGPPW
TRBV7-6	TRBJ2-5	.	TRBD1	TGTGCCAGCAGCCGCCCGGGACAGAAGGAGACCCAGTACTTC	CASSRPGQKETQYF
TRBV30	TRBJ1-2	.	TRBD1	TGTGCCTGGTCCCGGACAGGGGAAGGTGGCTACACCTTC	CAWSRTGEGGYTF
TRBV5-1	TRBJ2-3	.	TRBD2	TGCGCCAGCAGCTTCGGACTAGCGGGAGGGTTGGGCACAGATACGCAGTATTTT	CASSFGLAGGLGTDTQYF
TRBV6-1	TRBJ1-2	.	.	TGTGCCAGCAGTGAAGCCTCGGGGGCGCTAGGATATGGCTACACCTTC	CASSEASGALGYGYTF
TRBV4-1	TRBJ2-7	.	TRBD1	TGCGCCAGCAGCCCCCGACAGGGTCCCTACGAGCAGTACTTC	CASSPRQGPYEQYF
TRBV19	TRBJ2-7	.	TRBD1	TGTGCCAGTGCGGAGGACAGGGGATACGAGCAGTACTTC	CASAEDRGYEQYF
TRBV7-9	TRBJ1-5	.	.	TGTGCCAGCAGTCCCGGGGCCAATCAGCCCCAGCATTTT	CASSPGANQPQHF
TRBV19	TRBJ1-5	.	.	TGTGCCAGTAATAGAGGGGTCAATCAGCCCCAGCATTTT	CASNRGVNQPQHF
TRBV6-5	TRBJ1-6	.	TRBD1	TGTGCCAGCAGAGACAGGGAGGGTTCACCCCTCCACTTT	CASRDREGSPLHF
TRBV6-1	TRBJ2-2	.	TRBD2	TGTGCCAGCAGTGTAGCGGGAGGGTTATCCCGATCGAACACCGGGGAGCTGTTTTTT	CASSVAGGLSRSNTGELFF
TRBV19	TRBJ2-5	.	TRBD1	TGTGCCAGTAGGACTGGGACAGGCCAAGAGACCCAGTACTTC	CASRTGTGQETQYF
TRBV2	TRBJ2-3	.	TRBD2	TGTGCCAGCAGTGTTCGACTAGCGGGAGCGGGGGATACGCAGTATTTT	CASSVRLAGAGDTQYF
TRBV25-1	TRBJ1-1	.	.	TGTGCCAGCCTTGGGGGCGGTTCAGGGGCCCTAAACACTGAAGCTTTCTTT	CASLGGGSGALNTEAFF
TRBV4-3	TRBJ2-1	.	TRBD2	TGCGCCAGCAGCCGAGAGCGGGATCCGGCGGATGAGCAGTTCTTC	CASSRERDPADEQFF
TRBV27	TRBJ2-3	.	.	TGTGCCAGCAGTTTGTGGCTAGGGGCAGATACGCAGTATTTT	CASSLWLGADTQYF
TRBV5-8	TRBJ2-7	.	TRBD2	TGTGCCAGCAGCTTGGGTTATCGGACTAGACCAAACGAGCAGTACTTC	CASSLGYRTRPNEQYF
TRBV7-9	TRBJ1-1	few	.	TGTGCCAGCAGCATCCAGGAGAACACTGAAGCTTTCTTT	CASSIQENTEAFF
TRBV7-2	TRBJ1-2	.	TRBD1	TGTGCCAGCAGCTCAGAGTCTCCGGGACAGGGATTATGGGGCTACACCTTC	CASSSESPGQGLWGYTF
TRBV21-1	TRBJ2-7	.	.	TGTGCCAGCAGCAAAACGATCCGGGACAGGGCATACGAGCAGTACTTC	CASSKTIRDRAYEQYF
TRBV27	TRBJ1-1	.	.	TGTGCCAGCAGCCTGGATAGTTGGGGGTCGAATACTGAAGCTTTCTTT	CASSLDSWGSNTEAFF
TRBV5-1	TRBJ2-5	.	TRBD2	TGCGCCAGCAGCGATCACCCCCCAGCGACTAGCGGGAGGCCGCACCCTTACCAAGAGACCCAGTACTTC	CASSDHPPATSGRPHPYQETQYF
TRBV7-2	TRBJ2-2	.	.	TGTGCCAGCAGCTTAGCGGGGGGGAACACCGGGGAGCTGTTTTTT	CASSLAGGNTGELFF
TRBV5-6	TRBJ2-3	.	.	TGTGCCAGCAGCTTTTCGGGTGGAGATACGCAGTATTTT	CASSFSGGDTQYF
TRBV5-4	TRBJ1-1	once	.	TGTGCCAGCAGCTTGAAGACAGGAGCGAACACTGAAGCTTTCTTT	CASSLKTGANTEAFF
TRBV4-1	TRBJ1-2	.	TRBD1	TGCGCCAGCAGCCAAGATCCGGAGGGGGCGAGAACCTTC	CASSQDPEGARTF
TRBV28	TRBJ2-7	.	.	TGTGCCAGCAGTTCCCGCAGGAACGCCGCCGTGCAGTACTTC	CASSSRRNAAVQYF
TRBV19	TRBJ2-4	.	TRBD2	TGTGCCAGTAGCCCTTTTAGCGGGATCAAAAACATTCAGTACTTC	CASSPFSGIKNIQYF
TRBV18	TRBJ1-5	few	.	TGTGCCAGCTCACCAGGAGTGGGTCCCAATCAGCCCCAGCATTTT	CASSPGVGPNQPQHF